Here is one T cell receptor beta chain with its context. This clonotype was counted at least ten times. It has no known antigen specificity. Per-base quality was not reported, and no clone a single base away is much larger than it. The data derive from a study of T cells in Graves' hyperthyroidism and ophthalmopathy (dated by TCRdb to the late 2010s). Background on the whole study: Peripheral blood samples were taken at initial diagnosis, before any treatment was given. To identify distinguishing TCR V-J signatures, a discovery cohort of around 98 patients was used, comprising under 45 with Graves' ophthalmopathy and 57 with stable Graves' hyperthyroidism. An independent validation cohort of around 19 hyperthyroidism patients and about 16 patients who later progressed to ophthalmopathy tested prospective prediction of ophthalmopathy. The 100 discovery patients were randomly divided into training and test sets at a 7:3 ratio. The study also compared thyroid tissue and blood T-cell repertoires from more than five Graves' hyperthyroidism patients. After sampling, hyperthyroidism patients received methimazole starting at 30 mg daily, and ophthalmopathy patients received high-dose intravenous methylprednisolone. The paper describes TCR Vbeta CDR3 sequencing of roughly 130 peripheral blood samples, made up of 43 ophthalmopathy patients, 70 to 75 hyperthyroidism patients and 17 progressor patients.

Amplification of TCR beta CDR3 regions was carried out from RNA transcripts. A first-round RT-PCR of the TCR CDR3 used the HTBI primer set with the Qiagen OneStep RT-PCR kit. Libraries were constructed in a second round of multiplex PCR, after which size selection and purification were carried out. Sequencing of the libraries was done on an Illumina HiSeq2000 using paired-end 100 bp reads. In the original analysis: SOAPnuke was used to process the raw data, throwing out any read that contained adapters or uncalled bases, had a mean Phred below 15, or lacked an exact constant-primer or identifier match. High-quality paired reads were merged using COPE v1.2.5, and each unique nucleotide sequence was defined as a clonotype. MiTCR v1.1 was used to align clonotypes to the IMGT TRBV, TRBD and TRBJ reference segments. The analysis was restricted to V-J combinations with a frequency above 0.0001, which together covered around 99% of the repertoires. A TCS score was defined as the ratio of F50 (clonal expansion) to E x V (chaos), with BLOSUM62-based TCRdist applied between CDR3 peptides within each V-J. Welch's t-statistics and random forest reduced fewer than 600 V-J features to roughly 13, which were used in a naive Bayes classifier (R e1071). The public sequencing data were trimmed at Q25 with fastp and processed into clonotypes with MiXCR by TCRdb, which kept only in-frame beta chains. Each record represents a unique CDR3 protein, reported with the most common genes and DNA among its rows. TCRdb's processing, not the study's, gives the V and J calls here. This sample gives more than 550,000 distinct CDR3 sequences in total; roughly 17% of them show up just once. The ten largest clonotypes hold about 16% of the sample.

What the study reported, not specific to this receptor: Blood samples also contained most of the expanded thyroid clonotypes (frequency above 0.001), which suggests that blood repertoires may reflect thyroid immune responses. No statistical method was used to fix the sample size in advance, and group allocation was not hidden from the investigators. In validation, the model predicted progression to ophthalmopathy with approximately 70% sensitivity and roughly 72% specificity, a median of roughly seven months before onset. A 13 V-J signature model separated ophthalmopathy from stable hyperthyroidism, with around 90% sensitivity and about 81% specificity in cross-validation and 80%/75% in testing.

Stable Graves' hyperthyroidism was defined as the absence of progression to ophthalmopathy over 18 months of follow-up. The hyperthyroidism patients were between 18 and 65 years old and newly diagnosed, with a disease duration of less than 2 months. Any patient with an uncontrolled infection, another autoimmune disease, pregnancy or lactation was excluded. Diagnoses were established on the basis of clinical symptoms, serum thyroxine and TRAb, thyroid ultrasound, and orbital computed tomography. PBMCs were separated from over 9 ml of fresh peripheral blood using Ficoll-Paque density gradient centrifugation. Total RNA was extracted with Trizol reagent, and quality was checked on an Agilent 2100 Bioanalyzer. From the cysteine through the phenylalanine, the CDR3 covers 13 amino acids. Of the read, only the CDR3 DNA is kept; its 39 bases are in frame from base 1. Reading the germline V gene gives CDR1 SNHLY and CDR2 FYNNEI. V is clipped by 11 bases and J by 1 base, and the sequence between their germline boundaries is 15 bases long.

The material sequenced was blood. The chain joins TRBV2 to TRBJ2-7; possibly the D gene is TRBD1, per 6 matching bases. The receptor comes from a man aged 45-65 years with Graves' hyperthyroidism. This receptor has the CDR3 CAGRTDLSYEQYF. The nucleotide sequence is TGTGCCGGACGGACAGACTTATCCTACGAGCAGTACTTC.